This T cell receptor (beta chain) was captured by sequencing in a study of cytomegalovirus exposure and HLA in healthy donors. Overall study results and limits: Sequence variants that were highly shared formed a cluster that was likely a sequencing artifact. The study dropped some indistinguishable V segments, TRBV6-2 and TRBV6-3 among them. Several of the most significant clusters were apparently associated with common viral pathogens in a later analysis.

PCR employed 60 Vbeta and 13 Jbeta primers. TCRdb's table, derived via immunoSEQ multiplex PCR, lists solely in-frame clones and lacks some. The sample records 73,000 or so clones, roughly 77% being singletons. The CMV serostatus of this donor went unrecorded. Germline CDR1 SGHNT, CDR2 YENEEA. V lost 5 bases and J lost 0, with 14 bases in between. CDR3 length: 17 amino acids. This clone showed up just once. Its antigen is unknown. The V gene is TRBV11-3, the J gene TRBJ2-6; tentative D call: TRBD1 (6 bases). The sample comprised PBMCs. This receptor was obtained from a human donor in good health. CDR3 amino acids: CASSEPGQSSGANVLTF. CDR3 sequence (DNA): TGTGCCAGCAGCGAGCCGGGACAAAGCTCTGGGGCCAACGTCCTGACTTTC.